Presented here are 25 T cell receptor beta chains from one specimen sequenced in a study of T cell clones after liver transplantation (dated by TCRdb to between 2018 and 2021). The library was made by the immunoSEQ multiplex PCR assay. The table was pulled from immuneACCESS by TCRdb, which kept in-frame rearrangements only. Such tables lose some clones; where checked, under half of the loss comes from unresolved V genes, and the rest has no known cause. The sample has 68,000 or so clones on record, roughly 80% of them singletons. Approximately 0.55% of the sample rests with the top ten. The time point tag for this specimen amounts to: pre-transplant. The input for sequencing was CD4+ T cells from blood, taken before liver transplant. The receptor source for this set is a human donor who received a liver transplant.

The chain has TRBV5-6 and TRBJ1-2; possible D gene TRBD1, 5 bases. CDR3 length equals 13 residues. V dropped 0 bases and J dropped 3 bases, with 6 bases sitting between them. Germline CDR1 is SGHDT and CDR2 is YYEEEE. CDR3 sequence reads: CASSLAGHYGYTF. In nucleotides, the CDR3 is TGTGCCAGCAGCTTGGCAGGGCACTATGGCTACACCTTC.

J is TRBJ2-5 and V is TRBV5-4; 7 positions match TRBD1. The CDR3 is 16 residues long. Trimming at V came to 2 bases and at J to 1 base, leaving 8 bases not matched to a gene. CDR1 and CDR2 from the germline V gene are SGHNT and YYREEE (reference sequence). The DNA of the CDR3 is TGTGCCAGCAGCTTAGGTTTTCGGGACAGCCAAGAGACCCAGTACTTC. It specifies CASSLGFRDSQETQYF.

This clone came up once. The chain couples TRBV30 to TRBJ2-1; 8 bases line up with TRBD2. The CDR3 is made up of 16 amino acids. Trimming removed 0 bases from V and 12 bases from J; junction bases left unmatched: 16. Germline V gene sequence: CDR1 GTSNPN, CDR2 SVGIG (reference sequence). Here the CDR3 reads CAWSVQGGLVGLWQFF. CDR3 in DNA: TGTGCCTGGAGTGTACAAGGGGGACTAGTTGGGTTATGGCAGTTCTTC. The whole variable domain, filled in from reference TRBV30 and TRBJ2-1, reads SQTIHQWPATLVQPVGSPLSLECTVEGTSNPNLYWYRQAAGRGLQLLFYSVGIGQISSEVPQNLSASRPQDRQFILSSKKLLLSDSGFYLCAWSVQGGLVGLWQFFGPGTRLTVL.

This clone was seen only a few times. The V call is TRBV18, the J call TRBJ2-7; 10 bases match TRBD1. The CDR3 spans 14 residues. Unmatched junction bases numbered 5, after V lost 2 bases and J lost 7 bases. The germline gives CDR1 KGHSH, CDR2 LQKENI. CDR3 DNA: TGTGCCAGCTCACCAGGGGACAGGGGAGGGGAGCAGTACTTC. It encodes CASSPGDRGGEQYF.

The chain joins TRBV5-1 to TRBJ2-2; D is ambiguous. This CDR3 comprises 15 residues. V dropped 1 base and J dropped 4 bases, with 11 bases sitting between them. Germline values: CDR1 SGHRS, CDR2 YFSETQ. In DNA, the CDR3 is TGCGCCAGCAGCTTGAGACCCCGGGCCACCGGGGAGCTGTTTTTT. Translated: CASSLRPRATGELFF.

V usage is TRBV18 and J usage is TRBJ2-1; D may be TRBD2 (6 bases). Germline V gene data show CDR1 as KGHSH and CDR2 as LQKENI. The CDR3 contains 18 residues. V lost 6 bases, J lost 4 bases, and 25 bases lay in between. Written as DNA, the CDR3 is TGTGCCAGCTCTCCCGGGACTCTTTTAGGACCAACTTACAATGAGCAGTTCTTC. This codes for CASSPGTLLGPTYNEQFF.

This chain uses TRBV5-1 with TRBJ1-1, with a tentative D call TRBD1 (6 bases). This CDR3 is built from 16 residues. Trimming took 3 bases from V and 1 from J, leaving 16 bases between them. Germline CDR1 is SGHRS and CDR2 is YFSETQ. This CDR3 reads CASSSNPGAANTEAFF. In DNA form, the CDR3 reads TGCGCCAGCAGCTCGAACCCAGGGGCCGCGAACACTGAAGCTTTCTTT.

The table lists this clone with a count of one. The J gene is TRBJ2-6, the V gene TRBV5-1; the match to TRBD2 covers 13 bases. The CDR3 totals 20 residues. Germline V gene lookup returns CDR1 SGHRS and CDR2 YFSETQ. V lost 1 base and J lost 2; bases outside the gene matches: 9. Written as DNA, the CDR3 is TGCGCCAGCAGCTTGCAACTAGCGGGAGGGGCCGATCCTGGGGCCAACGTCCTGACTTTC. Its translation: CASSLQLAGGADPGANVLTF.

The rearrangement links TRBV6-1 to TRBJ1-4; 7 positions agree with TRBD1. Trimming at V came to 6 bases and at J to 10 bases, leaving 5 bases not matched to a gene. CDR1 is MNHNS and CDR2 is SASEGT in the germline V gene. This CDR3 is built from 12 residues. CDR3 sequence (DNA): TGTGCCAGCAGCACCTCAGGGGGAAAACTGTTTTTT. Translation: CASSTSGGKLFF.

Concerning this clone: This same CDR3 is encoded by further DNA sequences in the sample. The CDR3 spells CASSLDQGTLAQSTQYF. CDR3 sequence (DNA): TGTGCCAGCAGCTTAGACCAAGGGACTTTGGCACAGAGTACGCAGTATTTT. This chain joins TRBV7-2 and TRBJ2-3; D is perhaps TRBD2 (6 bases). The CDR3 runs to 17 residues. Germline values: CDR1 SGHTA, CDR2 FQGNSA. Trimming took 1 base from V and 8 from J, leaving 22 bases between them.

This clone was seen only a few times. This rearrangement joins TRBV5-1 to TRBJ2-7; weak D call: TRBD1 (6 bases). Trimming shortened V by 4 bases and J by 6 bases, and 11 bases separated the two germline ends. This CDR3 contains 12 residues. CDR1 is SGHRS and CDR2 is YFSETQ in the germline V gene. Here the CDR3 DNA reads TGCGCCAGCAGCGTACAGGGTTTCGAGCAGTACTTC. It specifies CASSVQGFEQYF.

The rearrangement joins TRBV11-1 to TRBJ1-1; D uncertain. The V gene lost 5 bases and the J gene lost 4 bases, with 5 bases spanning the gap. The CDR3 contains 11 residues. Germline loops: CDR1 SGHAT, CDR2 FQDESV (reference sequence). The CDR3 DNA follows: TGTGCCAGCAGCCCCCTCACTGAAGCTTTCTTT. The encoded protein is CASSPLTEAFF.

V usage is TRBV2 and J usage is TRBJ1-2; D may be TRBD1 (6 bases). CDR1 SNHLY and CDR2 FYNNEI come from the germline V gene. There are 12 residues in the CDR3. The V gene lost 7 bases and the J gene lost 5 bases, with 11 bases spanning the gap. The CDR3 sequence is CASMRQGYGYTF. The CDR3 bases are TGTGCCAGCATGAGGCAGGGGTATGGCTACACCTTC.

This clone was recorded a few times. This chain links TRBV30 with TRBJ1-2; 7 positions agree with TRBD1. The CDR3 runs to 13 residues. Per germline, CDR1 GTSNPN and CDR2 SVGIG (reference sequence). Trimming removed 4 bases from V and 5 bases from J; junction bases left unmatched: 7. In DNA form, the CDR3 reads TGTGCCTGGACCCAGGACAGGATGTATGGCTACACCTTC. Its protein product is CAWTQDRMYGYTF. Variable domain in full (rest from reference TRBV30 and TRBJ1-2): SQTIHQWPATLVQPVGSPLSLECTVEGTSNPNLYWYRQAAGRGLQLLFYSVGIGQISSEVPQNLSASRPQDRQFILSSKKLLLSDSGFYLCAWTQDRMYGYTFGSGTRLTVV.

The V gene is TRBV5-1, the J gene TRBJ1-1; D unresolved. Germline CDR1 is SGHRS and CDR2 is YFSETQ. V gave up 4 bases and J gave up 5 bases, with 21 bases separating them. The CDR3 is made up of 16 amino acids. The CDR3 region has the DNA TGCGCCAGCAGCCGGGGAGGAACAGACCTGGGGACTGAAGCTTTCTTT. Amino acids: CASSRGGTDLGTEAFF.

This CDR3 reads CASSSAPGTGGSHEQYF. DNA for the CDR3: TGTGCCAGCAGTTCTGCACCCGGGACAGGGGGTAGTCACGAGCAGTACTTC. The V and J genes are TRBV27 and TRBJ2-7, with 11 positions matching TRBD1. Looked up from germline, CDR1 is MNHEY and CDR2 is SMNVEV (reference sequence). The CDR3 runs 17 residues. J was trimmed by 5 bases and V by 4 bases; bases with no gene match: 13.

V gene TRBV7-9 combines with J gene TRBJ2-7, with D perhaps assigned TRBD1 or TRBD2 (6 bases each). The CDR3 runs to 15 residues. The V and J ends lost 2 bases and 5 bases respectively, with 16 bases between them. Germline CDR1 SEHNR, CDR2 FQNEAQ (reference sequence). The DNA for the CDR3 is TGTGCCAGCAGCTTATACGAGGGGGGTATCGACGAGCAGTACTTC. Its protein is CASSLYEGGIDEQYF.

The chain employs TRBV7-8 and TRBJ2-5; 11 bases are a match to TRBD2. The end of the DNA is better explained by TRBJ2-7, so the J call may be wrong. The CDR3 sequence is 15 residues long. CDR1 is SGHVS, CDR2 FQNEAQ, per germline. The CDR3 sequence is CASSLVLAGVYEQYF. In DNA, the CDR3 is TGTGCCAGCAGCTTAGTACTAGCGGGAGTTTACGAGCAGTACTTC.

J is TRBJ1-1 and V is TRBV7-6; D not certain. The V end lost 2 bases, the J end lost 5 bases, and 9 bases lay between the germline ends. The length of the CDR3 is 13 residues. Germline V gene lookup returns CDR1 SGHVS and CDR2 FNYEAQ. The CDR3 protein is CASSLSRKTEAFF. CDR3 coding DNA: TGTGCCAGCAGCTTAAGCCGGAAGACTGAAGCTTTCTTT.

A single count supports this clone. The gene calls are TRBV11-3 and TRBJ2-1; no clear D gene. The CDR3 consists of 13 residues. Trimming shortened V by 5 bases and J by 5 bases, and 10 bases separated the two germline ends. Germline CDR1 and CDR2: SGHNT and YENEEA. The CDR3 is CASSLGRNNEQFF. In DNA, the CDR3 is TGTGCCAGCAGCCTCGGACGTAACAATGAGCAGTTCTTC.

The gene calls are TRBV5-1 and TRBJ2-1, with 8 bases aligning to TRBD2. Germline-derived CDR1 and CDR2 are SGHRS and YFSETQ. This CDR3 spans 13 amino acids. After removal of 0 bases from V and 12 bases from J, the junction contained 5 bases not matched to a gene. CDR3 region: CASSLVPSGLQFF. The CDR3 DNA reads as TGCGCCAGCAGCTTGGTGCCTAGCGGGTTGCAGTTCTTC.

The V call is TRBV7-2, the J call TRBJ2-3; 7 bases are shared with TRBD2. CDR1 is SGHTA, CDR2 FQGNSA, per germline. V was pared by 1 base and J by 3 bases, with 4 bases of the junction left unmatched. The CDR3 spans 15 residues. The CDR3 protein is CASSLGRTRTDTQYF. The DNA for the CDR3 is TGTGCCAGCAGCTTAGGTCGGACTAGAACAGATACGCAGTATTTT.

V is TRBV6-1 and J is TRBJ2-1, with a weak D call TRBD2 (6 bases). V shed 7 bases and J shed 3 bases, with 16 bases lying between them. This CDR3 has 15 amino acids. Germline loops: CDR1 MNHNS, CDR2 SASEGT. The CDR3 reads CASILWEEIYNEQFF. The CDR3 region has the DNA TGTGCCAGCATCTTGTGGGAGGAGATCTACAATGAGCAGTTCTTC.

The gene calls are TRBV19 and TRBJ1-5; D may be TRBD1 (6 bases). Looked up from germline, CDR1 is LNHDA and CDR2 is SQIVND (reference sequence). V lost 5 bases and J 0 bases, leaving 11 bases between the germline ends. This CDR3 is built from 15 residues. This chain's CDR3 is CASSGGQLSNQPQHF. In DNA, the CDR3 is TGTGCCAGTAGTGGAGGACAGCTTAGCAATCAGCCCCAGCATTTT.

The chain joins TRBV19 to TRBJ1-5; no clear D. The CDR3 spans 15 residues. Trimming cost V 6 bases and J 2 bases, with 14 bases left between them. CDR1 is LNHDA, CDR2 SQIVND, per germline (reference sequence). CDR3 nucleotides: TGTGCCAGTAGGAATAGGGATCTGGGCAATCAGCCCCAGCATTTT. This encodes CASRNRDLGNQPQHF.